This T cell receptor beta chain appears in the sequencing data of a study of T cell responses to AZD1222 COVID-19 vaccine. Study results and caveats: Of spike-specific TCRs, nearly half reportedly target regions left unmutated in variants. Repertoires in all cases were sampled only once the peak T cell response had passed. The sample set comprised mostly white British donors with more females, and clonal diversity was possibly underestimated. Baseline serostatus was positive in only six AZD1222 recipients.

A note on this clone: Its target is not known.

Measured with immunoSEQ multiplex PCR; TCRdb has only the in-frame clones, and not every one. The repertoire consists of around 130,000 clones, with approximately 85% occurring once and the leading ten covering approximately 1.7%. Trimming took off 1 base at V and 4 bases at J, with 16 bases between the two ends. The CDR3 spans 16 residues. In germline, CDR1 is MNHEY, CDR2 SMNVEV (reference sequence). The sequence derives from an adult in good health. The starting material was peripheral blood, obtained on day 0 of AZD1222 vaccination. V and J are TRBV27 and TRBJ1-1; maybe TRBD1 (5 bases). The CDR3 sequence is CASSLYRPRAGTEAFF. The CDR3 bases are TGTGCCAGCAGTTTATACAGGCCCCGGGCGGGCACTGAAGCTTTCTTT.